This T cell receptor (beta chain) was obtained from a study of blood T cell repertoires in COVID-19. Trimming removed 4 bases from V and 3 bases from J, with 7 bases in between. The germline V gene encodes CDR1 MNHEY and CDR2 SMNVEV (reference sequence). CDR3 length: 12 amino acids. Original analysis: Quantification of nucleated cells was approximated via reference gene primer amplification. The table came from immunoSEQ multiplex PCR; TCRdb's copy has only in-frame clones and leaves some out. The V and J calls and the clone size are those of that table, but D and trimming were determined from the DNA. Of roughly 330,000 clones listed, about 86% are singletons.

V usage is TRBV27 and J usage is TRBJ2-7; the D is unclear. The sample taken for sequencing was peripheral blood. This TCR was recovered from a woman between 45 and 60 years old with acute or convalescent COVID-19. This chain's CDR3 is CASSSVRYEQYF. CDR3 coding DNA: TGTGCCAGCAGTTCCGTCCGCTACGAGCAGTACTTC.